Each of the 12 T cell receptor beta chains below was sequenced from the same sample in a study of patients and donors after allogeneic stem cell transplantation. TCRdb itself ran the RT-PCR reads through MiXCR, one entry per CDR3 protein. This table has over 400,000 distinct CDR3 sequences, roughly 16% appearing once. Source material: blood, either unsorted or a sorted T cell fraction (not recorded which). The source is a human donor who was either an allogeneic HSCT recipient or a stem cell or donor lymphocyte infusion donor (not recorded which). It is not recorded whose cells these are; they may come from a transplant donor.

This clonotype came up a few times. The chain joins TRBV19 to TRBJ2-1; 8 bases align to TRBD2. V lost 3 bases and J lost 6; bases outside the gene matches: 7. This CDR3 region has 15 residues. Germline V lookup: CDR1 LNHDA, CDR2 SQIVND (reference sequence). The CDR3 DNA is TGTGCCAGTAGTATTCTTGCGGGAGGTTTCAATGAGCAGTTCTTC. It is translated as CASSILAGGFNEQFF.

This clonotype was counted between two and nine times. This chain joins TRBV20-1 and TRBJ1-5, with D uncertain. Germline-derived CDR1 and CDR2 are DFQATT and SNEGSKA (reference sequence). V was cut by 6 bases and J by 7 bases, with 16 bases left in between. The CDR3 is 13 amino acids. The CDR3 sequence is CSALVGGNQPQHF. CDR3 nucleotide sequence: TGCAGTGCCCTGGTGGGAGGAAACCAGCCCCAGCATTTT.

This clonotype appeared a few times. The chain has TRBV7-2 and TRBJ2-3; TRBD1 matches at 9 bases. The V segment lost 5 bases and the J segment 7 bases; nucleotides outside the gene matches: 7. CDR1 and CDR2 (germline): SGHTA, FQGNSA. This CDR3 is built from 14 residues. In DNA, the CDR3 is TGTGCCAGCAGCAGGACAGGGGTGGAGAATACGCAGTATTTT. Its protein is CASSRTGVENTQYF.

The chain employs TRBV6-4 and TRBJ1-1, with D possibly being TRBD1 (6 bases). With 7 bases removed from V and 0 bases from J, the gap between germline ends came to 9 bases. Germline loops: CDR1 MRHNA, CDR2 SNTAGT. The CDR3 sequence is 13 residues long. The CDR3 nucleotides read TGTGCCAGCAAGGGGGTCTTGAACACTGAAGCTTTCTTT. It translates to CASKGVLNTEAFF.

This clonotype occurred a few times. J is TRBJ2-1 and V is TRBV29-1; 7 nucleotides line up with TRBD2. The germline CDR1 and CDR2 sequences are SQVTM and ANQGSEA. Trimming removed 6 bases from V and 8 bases from J; junction bases left unmatched: 16. The CDR3 sequence is 15 residues long. CDR3 DNA sequence: TGCAGCGTGGACGTTCAGCGGGATAGGAGGGATGAGCAGTTCTTC. Translating gives CSVDVQRDRRDEQFF.

This sequence joins TRBV24-1 and TRBJ2-1; perhaps TRBD2 as D (5 bases). With 3 bases removed from V and 7 bases from J, the gap between germline ends came to 15 bases. Germline CDR1 reads KGHDR; CDR2 reads SFDVKD. The CDR3 length is 15 residues. The CDR3 DNA reads TGTGCCACCAGTGATCCCAATGTTGTAGCGAATGAGCAGTTCTTC. Its protein product is CATSDPNVVANEQFF.

The genes are TRBV12-3 or TRBV12-4 and TRBJ1-3; D may be TRBD1 (6 bases). The V and J ends lost 5 bases and 0 bases respectively, with 11 bases between them. The CDR3 covers 15 residues. The CDR3, as DNA: TGTGCCAGCAGTGTCGGACAGAGCTCTGGAAACACCATATATTTT. Translated, it gives CASSVGQSSGNTIYF.

There are a few counts of this clonotype. A read error may account for a junction end that differs from germline. The chain employs TRBV29-1 and TRBJ2-3; D is tentatively TRBD1 or TRBD2 (5 bases each). The CDR3 runs to 11 residues. Germline CDR1 SQVTM, CDR2 ANQGSEA. CDR3 sequence reads: CSDEILLGGGF. The CDR3 DNA reads as TGCAGCGATGAAATACTTCTTGGGGGTGGTTTT.

This chain connects TRBV18 to TRBJ1-1; D is unresolved. CDR1 KGHSH and CDR2 LQKENI come from the germline V gene. V lost 2 bases and J 11 bases, leaving 18 bases between the germline ends. The CDR3 is made up of 14 amino acids. The chain's CDR3 is CASSPNPEGPGAFF. For the CDR3, the DNA is TGTGCCAGCTCACCAAATCCCGAGGGTCCGGGGGCTTTCTTT.

This clonotype showed up just once. This chain connects TRBV6-5 to TRBJ2-6; 12 nucleotides line up with TRBD1. The CDR3 contains 17 residues. Trimming took 4 bases from V and 3 from J; bases not matched to a gene: 4. CDR1 and CDR2 from the germline V gene are MNHEY and SVGAGI. CDR3 in amino acids: CASSWDRGHGGANVLTF. The CDR3 nucleotides read TGTGCCAGCAGTTGGGACAGGGGGCATGGTGGGGCCAACGTCCTGACTTTC.

This clonotype was counted between two and nine times. In nucleotides, the CDR3 is TGCAGTGCGAACCCGCCCGGGACCACCTACGAGCAGTACTTC. Translation gives CSANPPGTTYEQYF. The gene calls are TRBV20-1 and TRBJ2-7, with D perhaps matching TRBD1 or TRBD2 (5 bases each). The CDR3 is made up of 14 amino acids. The V and J ends lost 6 bases and 2 bases respectively, with 17 bases between them. The V gene's germline CDR1 is DFQATT and CDR2 SNEGSKA (reference sequence).

The genes are TRBV27 and TRBJ2-1; D may correspond to TRBD1 or TRBD2 (5 bases each). Trimming shortened V by 3 bases and J by 6 bases, and 12 bases separated the two germline ends. CDR1 and CDR2 (germline): MNHEY, SMNVEV (reference sequence). This CDR3 spans 14 amino acids. The CDR3 sequence: CASSFGGRGNEQFF. For the CDR3, the DNA is TGTGCCAGCAGTTTTGGGGGACGCGGCAATGAGCAGTTCTTC.